Shown below are 19 T cell receptor beta chains from a single sample sequenced in a study of regulatory T cells in long-lasting Graves disease. Time point described: newly diagnosed GD, antithyroid drugs for less than 3 months. Generation of the TCR library employed RNA extracted from PBMCs. Relying on iRepertoire HTBI primers and Arm-PCR of CDR3 regions, the team built TCR beta libraries. TCRdb recomputed calls from the multiplex PCR reads with MiXCR, one row per CDR3 protein. The data show a few hundred thousand distinct CDR3 sequences, approximately 12% seen once. These same data were also listed under a study on T cells in Graves' hyperthyroidism and ophthalmopathy.

Sequenced material: peripheral blood mononuclear cells (PBMCs), taken at new diagnosis, from a patient treated with antithyroid drugs. The receptors were sampled from a woman aged 18-30 years with Graves disease.

This clonotype was detected many times. The chain is built from TRBV7-8 and TRBJ1-5, with D hard to call. The CDR3 totals 16 residues. V lost 0 bases and J lost 5, with 14 bases in between. Germline CDR1 is SGHVS and CDR2 is FQNEAQ. The CDR3 loop reads CASSLAPILWDQPQHF. CDR3 in DNA: TGTGCCAGCAGCTTAGCGCCAATCCTTTGGGATCAGCCCCAGCATTTT.

In this sample, this clonotype turned up many times. V and J are TRBV6-1 and TRBJ2-3; TRBD2 agrees at 9 bases. Per the germline V gene, CDR1 is MNHNS and CDR2 is SASEGT. This CDR3 has 16 amino acids. With 6 bases clipped from V and 4 bases from J, the junction kept 11 bases outside the gene matches. The CDR3 DNA sequence: TGTGCCAGCAGGCCAGAAGGGGGACTAGCTTCAGATACGCAGTATTTT. This translates into CASRPEGGLASDTQYF.

In its sample, this clonotype was seen many times. The CDR3 DNA is TGTGCCACCAGCAAAGGGCCCGTTGATGAGCAGTTCTTC. Protein product: CATSKGPVDEQFF. This chain joins TRBV15 and TRBJ2-1; no clear D. With 4 bases removed from V and 8 bases from J, the gap between germline ends came to 12 bases. CDR3 length: 13 residues. Germline-derived CDR1 and CDR2 are LNHNV and YYDKDF (reference sequence).

This chain links TRBV9 with TRBJ1-4; possible D gene TRBD1, 5 bases. Germline CDR1 SGDLS, CDR2 YYNGEE. This CDR3 region has 13 residues. Trimming left V 6 bases short and J 8 bases short, with 14 bases between. As DNA, the CDR3 is TGTGCCAGCAACCAGGGCTACGAGGAAAAACTGTTTTTT. Translation: CASNQGYEEKLFF.

The rearrangement links TRBV6-2 or TRBV6-3 to TRBJ2-7; D remains ambiguous. The CDR3 covers 15 residues. CDR1 is MNHEY and CDR2 is SVGEGT in the germline V gene. Deletions cut 2 bases from V and 2 bases from J, with 13 bases between. CDR3 DNA sequence: TGTGCCAGCAGTTACAGTAGAAGCAGCACCTACGAGCAGTACGTC. Amino acid sequence: CASSYSRSSTYEQYV.

This clonotype was observed at least ten times. The chain recombines TRBV29-1 with TRBJ1-1; D is ambiguous. Germline CDR1 and CDR2: SQVTM and ANQGSEA. The CDR3 is 13 residues long. Deletions cut 4 bases from V and 0 bases from J, with 9 bases between. CDR3 in amino acids: CSVATRLNTEAFF. The DNA of the CDR3 is TGCAGCGTTGCGACACGATTGAACACTGAAGCTTTCTTT. The variable domain in full, with the rest retrieved from reference TRBV29-1 and TRBJ1-1, is SAVISQKPSRDICQRGTSLTIQCQVDSQVTMMFWYRQQPGQSLTLIATANQGSEATYESGFVIDKFPISRPNLTFSTLTVSNMSPEDSSIYLCSVATRLNTEAFFGQGTRLTVV.

This clonotype was observed many times. The gene calls are TRBV20-1 and TRBJ2-5, with D unclear. Germline V gene lookup returns CDR1 DFQATT and CDR2 SNEGSKA (reference sequence). The CDR3 has 12 amino acids. Trimming stripped 6 bases from V and 7 bases from J, with 15 bases between. DNA for the CDR3: TGCAGTGCCCGAGCACTTAAAGTGACCCAGTACTTC. Residues: CSARALKVTQYF.

This clonotype was seen only a few times. The V call is TRBV18, the J call TRBJ2-7, with D possibly matching TRBD1 (5 bases). Between the trimmed V and J ends, which lost 1 base and 4 bases, there was a span of 11 bases. In germline, CDR1 is KGHSH, CDR2 LQKENI. The CDR3 is 14 residues long. This CDR3 is CASSPQKGFYEQYF. The CDR3 bases are TGTGCCAGCTCACCACAGAAGGGGTTTTACGAGCAGTACTTC.

With respect to this clonotype: The junction does not match germline at one end; this may be a read error. The rearrangement links TRBV4-2 to TRBJ1-1; tentatively, D is TRBD1 (6 bases). Germline CDR1 is LGHNA and CDR2 is YNFKEQ. The CDR3 has 12 residues. CDR3 sequence (DNA): TGTGCCAGCAGCCAAGTCCTAGGGGGACTCCTATTT. It is translated as CASSQVLGGLLF.

This clonotype has a handful of counts. The V and J genes are TRBV20-1 and TRBJ2-1; 11 bases match TRBD2. Germline CDR1 and CDR2: DFQATT and SNEGSKA (reference sequence). The CDR3 extends over 18 amino acids. V shed 0 bases and J 2 bases; nucleotides not matched to a gene: 9. The CDR3 here is CSAREGSGRAGPYNEQFF. The CDR3 bases are TGCAGTGCTAGAGAGGGTAGCGGGAGGGCCGGGCCCTACAATGAGCAGTTCTTC.

This clonotype has a handful of counts. The gene calls are TRBV10-3 and TRBJ2-7; a weak D match, TRBD2 (5 bases). The CDR3 covers 16 residues. V shed 2 bases and J shed 11 bases, with 25 bases lying between them. Germline lookup yields CDR1 ENHRY and CDR2 SYGVKD. The chain's CDR3 is CAISEGQRKAGEVKYF. CDR3 nucleotides: TGTGCCATCAGTGAGGGGCAGCGAAAGGCGGGTGAGGTGAAGTACTTC.

This clonotype was counted at least ten times. The genes are TRBV5-1 and TRBJ1-1; no clear D gene. CDR3 length: 14 residues. With 0 bases removed from V and 0 bases from J, the gap between germline ends came to 6 bases. In germline, CDR1 is SGHRS, CDR2 YFSETQ. The CDR3 is CASSLDILNTEAFF. The DNA for the CDR3 is TGCGCCAGCAGCTTGGACATACTGAACACTGAAGCTTTCTTT.

This clonotype occurred a few times. The chain recombines TRBV24-1 with TRBJ2-1; 9 bases match TRBD1. With 4 bases clipped from V and 7 bases from J, the junction kept 4 bases outside the gene matches. Germline lookup yields CDR1 KGHDR and CDR2 SFDVKD. CDR3 length: 14 amino acids. The chain's CDR3 is CATSEGQGWNEQFF. CDR3 sequence (DNA): TGTGCCACCAGTGAGGGACAGGGTTGGAATGAGCAGTTCTTC.

This clonotype was recorded many times. The rearrangement joins TRBV27 to TRBJ1-1; unclear D gene. Trimming left V 2 bases short and J 1 base short, with 11 bases between. The CDR3 is made up of 15 amino acids. The germline gives CDR1 MNHEY, CDR2 SMNVEV (reference sequence). This CDR3 is CASSLVAGWNTEAFF. In DNA form, the CDR3 reads TGTGCCAGCAGTTTAGTCGCCGGGTGGAACACTGAAGCTTTCTTT.

J is TRBJ2-5 and V is TRBV2; the D gene is possibly TRBD2 (6 bases). The J call is uncertain, as TRBJ2-1 better fits the DNA end. Germline V CDR1 and CDR2: SNHLY, FYNNEI. This CDR3 region has 15 residues. The CDR3 loop is CASTEAGPYYNEQFF. The CDR3 DNA reads TGTGCCAGCACAGAGGCGGGACCTTACTACAATGAGCAGTTCTTC.

This clonotype was observed a handful of times. A clone one base away is much larger, so this may be a read error. The CDR3 sequence: CASSYPSSRAADTQYF. The CDR3 nucleotides read TGTGCCAGCAGTTACCCGTCTAGCCGGGCGGCAGATACGCAGTATTTT. The V call is TRBV6-5, the J call TRBJ2-3; D is perhaps TRBD2 (5 bases). Germline V gene sequence: CDR1 MNHEY, CDR2 SVGAGI. V lost 2 bases, J lost 4 bases, and 16 bases lay in between. CDR3 length: 16 amino acids.

This clonotype appeared many times. This rearrangement joins TRBV20-1 to TRBJ2-5; 15 nucleotides match TRBD2. The CDR3 is 15 residues long. The germline gives CDR1 DFQATT, CDR2 SNEGSKA (reference sequence). In DNA form, the CDR3 reads TGCGGAGGACTAGCGGGGGGGCGGGTCCAAGAGACCCAGTACTTC. Translating it yields CGGLAGGRVQETQYF.

This clonotype was counted many times. The chain links TRBV4-2 to TRBJ2-7, with D possibly called TRBD1 or TRBD2 (6 bases each). The CDR3 is 16 amino acids. Germline-derived CDR1 and CDR2 are LGHNA and YNFKEQ. With 1 base removed from V and 6 bases from J, the gap between germline ends came to 19 bases. For the CDR3, the DNA is TGTGCCAGCAGCCAAGTTGTTTTTACCGGGGGCACCGAGCAGTACTTC. Translating it yields CASSQVVFTGGTEQYF.

This clonotype has a count of ten or more. The rearrangement uses TRBV6-2 or TRBV6-3 and TRBJ1-1; D not resolved. This CDR3 is 13 amino acids long. V was cut by 2 bases and J by 6 bases, with 10 bases left in between. CDR1 is MNHEY, CDR2 SVGEGT, per germline. The CDR3 DNA follows: TGTGCCAGCAGTTACGTCGGAGGCGCTGAAGCTTTCTTT. This gives the protein CASSYVGGAEAFF.